This T cell receptor (beta chain) was observed in a study of cytomegalovirus exposure and HLA in healthy donors. Broader study findings: The authors later found HLA-associated TCR beta chains more clonally expanded than equally common others.

The PCR contained 60 Vbeta and 13 Jbeta primers. Assay: immunoSEQ multiplex PCR; the TCRdb copy retains only in-frame clones and omits some. The repertoire has some 150,000 clones, 80% of them found once; the top ten carry 2% to 2.5%. Details on this clone: Antigen unknown.

The V gene lost 5 bases and the J gene lost 4 bases, with 17 bases spanning the gap. The CDR3 spans 15 residues. Germline CDR1 KGHSH, CDR2 LQKENI. Sequencing was carried out using PBMCs. The chain joins TRBV18 to TRBJ1-1; no definite D call. This clonotype originated in a man aged 45-65 years in good health and CMV-seronegative. The CDR3 nucleotides read TGTGCCAGCTCAGAACTGGGAGGAGGGAGCACTGAAGCTTTCTTT. Translating gives CASSELGGGSTEAFF.